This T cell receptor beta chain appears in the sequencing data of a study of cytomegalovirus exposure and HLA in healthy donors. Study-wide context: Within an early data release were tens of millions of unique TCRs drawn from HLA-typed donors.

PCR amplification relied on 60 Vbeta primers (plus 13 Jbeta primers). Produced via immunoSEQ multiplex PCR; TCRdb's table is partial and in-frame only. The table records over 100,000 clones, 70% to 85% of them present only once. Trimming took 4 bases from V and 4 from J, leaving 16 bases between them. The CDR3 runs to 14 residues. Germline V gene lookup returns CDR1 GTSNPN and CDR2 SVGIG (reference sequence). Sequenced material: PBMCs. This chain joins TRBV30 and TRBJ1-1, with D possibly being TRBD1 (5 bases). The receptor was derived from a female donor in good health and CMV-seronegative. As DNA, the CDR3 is TGTGCCTGGACCAACGGGTGGGGGGTCACTGAAGCTTTCTTT. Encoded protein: CAWTNGWGVTEAFF.